The 25 T cell receptor beta chains below come from one sample, sequenced in a study of human T cells and chemical hapten exposure. Unfractionated whole blood was the source from which total RNA was extracted. TCRdb redid the calling of the 5' RACE reads with MiXCR, one entry per CDR3 protein. The top ten clones hold around 2.3% of a sample with under 85,000 distinct CDR3 sequences, roughly 7.7% of them seen once. The source of these receptors is a male donor in good health.

The gene calls are TRBV7-2 and TRBJ2-5; D unresolved. The length of the CDR3 is 13 residues. The germline CDR1 and CDR2 sequences are SGHTA and FQGNSA. Trimming pared 1 base from V and 3 bases from J, leaving 6 bases between. CDR3 loop: CASSLGPEETQYF. CDR3 coding DNA: TGTGCCAGCAGCTTAGGGCCGGAAGAGACCCAGTACTTC.

The chain has TRBV6-2 or TRBV6-3 and TRBJ2-7; 7 bases agree with TRBD1. The CDR3 spans 14 residues. Germline CDR1 and CDR2: MNHEY and SVGEGT. The J segment lost 0 bases and the V segment lost 7 bases, leaving 6 bases of the junction unmatched. The CDR3 DNA reads as TGTGCCAGCACCAAAAGACAGGGCTCCTACGAGCAGTACTTC. It specifies CASTKRQGSYEQYF.

This clonotype appeared many times. The chain links TRBV20-1 to TRBJ1-4, with D perhaps TRBD1 (6 bases). Germline values: CDR1 DFQATT, CDR2 SNEGSKA (reference sequence). With 7 bases removed from V and 8 bases from J, the gap between germline ends came to 17 bases. The CDR3 has 13 residues. CDR3 nucleotide sequence: TGCAGTGTTTCTCCGGGACACCAAGAAAAACTGTTTTTT. This sequence encodes CSVSPGHQEKLFF.

The V gene is TRBV20-1, the J gene TRBJ2-4; D gene unclear. The germline V gene has CDR1 DFQATT and CDR2 SNEGSKA (reference sequence). The CDR3 extends over 16 amino acids. V gave up 0 bases and J gave up 0 bases, with 12 bases separating them. The chain's CDR3 is CSARDFVPSAKNIQYF. Here the CDR3 DNA reads TGCAGTGCTAGAGATTTTGTTCCTTCAGCCAAAAACATTCAGTACTTC.

This clonotype was observed a handful of times. The chain carries TRBV6-2 or TRBV6-3 and TRBJ1-1, with D perhaps matching TRBD1 (5 bases). The germline CDR1 and CDR2 sequences are MNHEY and SVGEGT. V was trimmed by 7 bases and J by 3 bases, leaving 21 bases between them. This CDR3 comprises 16 residues. This chain's CDR3 is CASNRPGRIGDTEAFF. CDR3 DNA sequence: TGTGCCAGCAACAGACCGGGACGAATAGGGGACACTGAAGCTTTCTTT.

This clonotype was recorded a few times. This rearrangement joins TRBV5-1 to TRBJ2-7, with 7 positions matching TRBD2. Germline CDR1 and CDR2: SGHRS and YFSETQ. V lost 3 bases and J lost 7; bases outside the gene matches: 1. The CDR3 contains 11 residues. The CDR3 region has the DNA TGCGCCAGCAGCTCGCGGGGGGAGCAGTACTTC. Translating gives CASSSRGEQYF.

This clonotype was picked up a small number of times. CDR3 sequence reads: CASSPRLAGGTDTQYF. The CDR3 region has the DNA TGCGCCAGCAGCCCTCGGCTAGCGGGAGGCACAGATACGCAGTATTTT. The V gene is TRBV5-1, the J gene TRBJ2-3; 10 nucleotides line up with TRBD2. Trimming took 4 bases from V and 1 from J; bases not matched to a gene: 6. CDR1 is SGHRS and CDR2 is YFSETQ in the germline V gene. CDR3 length: 16 amino acids.

This clonotype has only a few counts. V is TRBV7-8 and J is TRBJ2-5; 10 nucleotides align to TRBD1. The germline CDR1 and CDR2 sequences are SGHVS and FQNEAQ. Trimming cost V 5 bases and J 0 bases; bases outside gene matches: 3. This CDR3 spans 15 amino acids. CDR3 DNA sequence: TGTGCCAGCAGCCTGGGGACAGGGGACCAAGAGACCCAGTACTTC. It specifies CASSLGTGDQETQYF.

This clonotype came up a few times. V usage is TRBV29-1 and J usage is TRBJ1-1; the D is unclear. Germline assignment: CDR1 SQVTM and CDR2 ANQGSEA. The length of the CDR3 is 13 residues. Deletions cut 3 bases from V and 0 bases from J, with 8 bases between. Here the CDR3 DNA reads TGCAGCGTTGAGAGGAGATTGAACACTGAAGCTTTCTTT. Its translation: CSVERRLNTEAFF. Together with reference TRBV29-1 and TRBJ1-1, the CDR3 gives the full variable domain: SAVISQKPSRDICQRGTSLTIQCQVDSQVTMMFWYRQQPGQSLTLIATANQGSEATYESGFVIDKFPISRPNLTFSTLTVSNMSPEDSSIYLCSVERRLNTEAFFGQGTRLTVV.

The V call is TRBV6-2 or TRBV6-3, the J call TRBJ1-5, with a weak D call TRBD1 (5 bases). CDR3 length: 16 amino acids. The germline V gene encodes CDR1 MNHEY and CDR2 SVGEGT. The V end was cut by 0 bases, the J end by 4 bases, with 13 bases between. CDR3 in DNA: TGTGCCAGCAGTTACTCGAGACAGATCGGGAATCAGCCCCAGCATTTT. Protein sequence: CASSYSRQIGNQPQHF.

The table lists this clonotype with a few counts. V and J are TRBV25-1 and TRBJ2-1, with D possibly TRBD1 on 6 matching bases. Trimming shortened V by 7 bases and J by 6 bases, and 10 bases separated the two germline ends. The length of the CDR3 is 12 residues. The germline V gene encodes CDR1 MGHDK and CDR2 SYGVNS. The CDR3 coding sequence is TGTGCCAGCAAAGGGGGTATCAATGAGCAGTTCTTC. This encodes CASKGGINEQFF.

This chain uses TRBV7-9 with TRBJ2-5; D not resolved. This CDR3 contains 13 residues. The germline V and J ends were trimmed by 5 bases and 2 bases, with 9 bases remaining between them. CDR1 SEHNR and CDR2 FQNEAQ come from the germline V gene (reference sequence). The CDR3 sequence is CASSPAEQETQYF. The DNA for the CDR3 is TGTGCCAGCAGCCCAGCCGAACAAGAGACCCAGTACTTC.

This clonotype was seen ten or more times. CDR3 sequence reads: CASSRGLIRETQYF. The CDR3 DNA follows: TGTGCCAGCAGCCGGGGCCTAATTCGAGAGACCCAGTACTTC. The chain has TRBV9 and TRBJ2-5, with D possibly called TRBD1 or TRBD2 (5 bases each). Germline assignment: CDR1 SGDLS and CDR2 YYNGEE. The CDR3 spans 14 residues. Deletions cut 4 bases from V and 4 bases from J, with 14 bases between.

The chain uses TRBV2 and TRBJ1-4, with D perhaps matching TRBD1 (6 bases). The CDR3 sequence is 15 residues long. V lost 6 bases and J 1 base, leaving 12 bases between the germline ends. Germline V gives CDR1 SNHLY, CDR2 FYNNEI. The CDR3 reads CASSSGVETNEKLFF. Here the CDR3 DNA reads TGTGCCAGCAGCTCAGGGGTAGAAACTAATGAAAAACTGTTTTTT.

V is TRBV7-2 and J is TRBJ2-5, with D perhaps being TRBD1 or TRBD2 (5 bases each). CDR3 length: 16 amino acids. CDR1 is SGHTA and CDR2 is FQGNSA in the germline V gene. Trimming took 1 base from V and 0 from J, leaving 12 bases between them. The CDR3 spells CASSLDGRGDQETQYF. The CDR3 coding sequence is TGTGCCAGCAGCTTAGACGGGCGAGGGGACCAAGAGACCCAGTACTTC.

This clonotype was observed a handful of times. V and J are TRBV18 and TRBJ1-3, with 7 bases identical to TRBD1. The V gene end was trimmed by 1 base and the J gene end by 2 bases; junction bases not matched to a gene: 2. The CDR3 sequence is 15 residues long. Germline CDR1 reads KGHSH; CDR2 reads LQKENI. The CDR3 sequence is CASSPQGQPGNTIYF. The CDR3 DNA follows: TGTGCCAGCTCACCACAGGGACAGCCTGGAAACACCATATATTTT.

This clonotype was detected many times. The chain links TRBV20-1 to TRBJ1-1; possibly TRBD1 for D (5 bases). The CDR3 length is 15 residues. V lost 5 bases and J 6 bases, leaving 22 bases between the germline ends. Germline V gene lookup returns CDR1 DFQATT and CDR2 SNEGSKA (reference sequence). The CDR3 loop reads CSAPHWGVLKAEAFF. The CDR3 region has the DNA TGCAGTGCTCCACATTGGGGCGTCCTAAAAGCTGAAGCTTTCTTT.

This chain uses TRBV2 with TRBJ1-4, with D possibly matching TRBD1 (5 bases). Germline assignment: CDR1 SNHLY and CDR2 FYNNEI. The CDR3 loop spans 14 amino acids. V was trimmed by 7 bases and J by 2 bases, leaving 11 bases between them. DNA for the CDR3: TGTGCCAGCATGAGGGGCTTGACTAATGAAAAACTGTTTTTT. It specifies CASMRGLTNEKLFF.

This clonotype was seen more than once but under ten times. The chain combines TRBV5-4 with TRBJ2-1; TRBD1 matches at 8 bases. V was pared by 4 bases and J by 2 bases, with 5 bases of the junction left unmatched. In germline, CDR1 is SGHNT, CDR2 YYREEE (reference sequence). This CDR3 region has 15 residues. The CDR3 reads CASSGDRGTYNEQFF. The CDR3, as DNA: TGTGCCAGCAGCGGCGACAGGGGTACCTACAATGAGCAGTTCTTC.

This clonotype appeared many times. The rearrangement joins TRBV29-1 to TRBJ2-3, with D possibly called TRBD1 or TRBD2 (6 bases each). This CDR3 has 14 amino acids. Germline V CDR1 and CDR2: SQVTM, ANQGSEA. The ends were cut back, 5 bases at V and 4 bases at J, with 16 bases in the middle. The CDR3 region has the DNA TGCAGCGTTAGGGGGGCCTACTTCGCAGATACGCAGTATTTT. It is translated as CSVRGAYFADTQYF.

A few counts support this clonotype. The V call is TRBV6-1, the J call TRBJ1-2; D ambiguous. V was cut by 2 bases and J by 13 bases, with 11 bases left in between. The germline gives CDR1 MNHNS, CDR2 SASEGT. CDR3 length: 11 amino acids. The chain's CDR3 is CASSEFSWSTF. The CDR3 DNA reads TGTGCCAGCAGTGAATTTTCTTGGAGCACCTTC.

This clonotype showed up just a few times. The rearrangement uses TRBV7-9 and TRBJ1-1; D is unresolved. Germline values: CDR1 SEHNR, CDR2 FQNEAQ (reference sequence). The CDR3 totals 13 residues. Trimming cost V 2 bases and J 3 bases, with 7 bases left between them. CDR3 DNA: TGTGCCAGCAGCTTATCGGTTCACACTGAAGCTTTCTTT. Residues: CASSLSVHTEAFF.

This clonotype was counted between two and nine times. CDR3 sequence: CASSELAGVSDTQYF. CDR3 coding DNA: TGTGCCAGCAGTGAACTAGCGGGAGTGTCAGATACGCAGTATTTT. The V gene is TRBV28, the J gene TRBJ2-3, with 11 bases matching TRBD2. The CDR3 sequence is 15 residues long. CDR1 and CDR2 (germline): MDHEN, SYDVKM. The V and J ends lost 5 bases and 4 bases, in that order; junction bases with no gene match: 5.

In nucleotides, the CDR3 is TGTGCCAGCAGCTTAGTTCACGCAGGGTGGGAGCAGTACTTC. This sequence encodes CASSLVHAGWEQYF. The chain links TRBV7-9 to TRBJ2-7; D perhaps matches TRBD1 (5 bases). Trimming shortened V by 1 base and J by 7 bases, and 14 bases separated the two germline ends. Germline assignment: CDR1 SEHNR and CDR2 FQNEAQ (reference sequence). This CDR3 has 14 amino acids.

This clonotype appeared many times. The gene calls are TRBV14 and TRBJ2-1, with D possibly being TRBD2 (6 bases). Trimming removed 0 bases at V and 6 bases at J, with 12 bases between. This CDR3 region has 15 residues. From germline, CDR1 is SGHDN and CDR2 FVKESK. The CDR3 sequence: CASSQDRTSINEQFF. Here the CDR3 DNA reads TGTGCCAGCAGCCAAGATCGTACTAGCATCAATGAGCAGTTCTTC.